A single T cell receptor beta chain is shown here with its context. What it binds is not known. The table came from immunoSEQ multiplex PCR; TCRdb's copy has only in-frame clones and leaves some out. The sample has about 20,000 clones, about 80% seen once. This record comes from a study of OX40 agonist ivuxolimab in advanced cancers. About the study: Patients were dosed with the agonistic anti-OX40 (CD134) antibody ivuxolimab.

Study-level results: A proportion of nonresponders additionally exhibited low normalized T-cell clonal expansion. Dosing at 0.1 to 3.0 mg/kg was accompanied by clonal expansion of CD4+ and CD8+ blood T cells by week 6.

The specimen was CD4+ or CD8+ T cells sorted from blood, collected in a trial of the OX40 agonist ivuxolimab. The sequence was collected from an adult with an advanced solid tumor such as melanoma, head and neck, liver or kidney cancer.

The CDR3 nucleotides are TGTGCCAGCAGCAACCTAAGGATGTGGGACACTGAAGCTTTCTTT. Translation: CASSNLRMWDTEAFF. The chain couples TRBV28 to TRBJ1-1; D remains ambiguous. V dropped 6 bases and J dropped 3 bases, with 17 bases sitting between them. Germline CDR1 is MDHEN and CDR2 is SYDVKM. The CDR3 has 15 residues.